The rows below give T cell receptor beta chains drawn from one sample of a study of blood T cell repertoires in COVID-19. Clones were read by immunoSEQ multiplex PCR, and TCRdb kept only the in-frame ones, dropping some. In the table there are approximately 150,000 clones, around 89% of which are singletons. Sequences were obtained from peripheral blood. The receptors come from a man between 18 and 35 years old with COVID-19, enrolled during active disease. Each CDR3 is given with its conserved first and last residue. Each record gives: clone size, J gene, V gene, D gene, CDR3 DNA, CDR3 protein. A D gene is named only where the DNA matches it firmly. The size entry is marked missing in some rows and otherwise reads once, few, many or a size class.

- TRBJ2-5 TRBV6-5 - TGTGCCAGCAGCCCGGGGGGCCCAGAGACCCAGTACTTC CASSPGGPETQYF
- TRBJ2-4 TRBV20-1 - TGCAGTGCTAGTCCAGGCAGGGCAAACATTCAGTACTTC CSASPGRANIQYF
once TRBJ2-7 TRBV4-1 - TGCGCCAGCAGCCCAAGCCTAGCGAACTACGAGCAGTACTTC CASSPSLANYEQYF
- TRBJ2-7 TRBV18 TRBD2 TGTGCCAGCTCACCACCCAGCGGGAGATACGAGCAGTACTTC CASSPPSGRYEQYF
- TRBJ2-7 TRBV6-5 - TGTGCCAGCAGTTACTCGGGGACAACCTCCTACGAGCAGTACTTC CASSYSGTTSYEQYF
- TRBJ2-1 TRBV28 TRBD2 TGTGCCAGCAGTTTTTACGGGAGGGGAAATGAGCAGTTCTTC CASSFYGRGNEQFF
- TRBJ1-2 TRBV13 - TGTGCCAGCAGCCTAGGACGGTCTCCTAACTATGGCTACACCTTC CASSLGRSPNYGYTF
- TRBJ1-2 TRBV6-5 TRBD1 TGTGCCAGCAGAACAAATTACAGGGGGGACTATGGCTACACCTTC CASRTNYRGDYGYTF
- TRBJ2-3 TRBV6-5 - TGTGCCAGCGGGCTATCAAGTGCTAGCACAGATACGCAGTATTTT CASGLSSASTDTQYF
- TRBJ2-7 TRBV6-2/TRBV6-3 TRBD2 TGTGCCAGCAGTTTATCGACTAGCGGGTATGAAGGGGGGCAGTACTTC CASSLSTSGYEGGQYF
- TRBJ1-2 TRBV7-9 - TGTGCCAGCAGCCCCGTCCATGGCTACACCTTC CASSPVHGYTF
- TRBJ2-7 TRBV29-1 TRBD1 TGCAGCGCTGGTACAGGGGGCTTTGGCTACGAGCAGTACTTC CSAGTGGFGYEQYF
- TRBJ2-7 TRBV4-1 - TGCGCCAGCAGCCAAAGGGGGTCCTACGAGCAGTACTTC CASSQRGSYEQYF
- TRBJ2-7 TRBV4-1 TRBD2 TGCGCCAGCAGCCACCGCGGGACTAGCGGTACCTACGAGCAGTACTTC CASSHRGTSGTYEQYF
- TRBJ2-4 TRBV29-1 - TGCAGCGTTGCGGCGGGGCAAAACCTAGCCAAAAACATTCAGTACTTC CSVAAGQNLAKNIQYF
- TRBJ2-1 TRBV7-3 - TGTGCCAGCAGCAGAGAGGGCCCACTAGCTGTCTACAATGAGCAGTTCTTC CASSREGPLAVYNEQFF
- TRBJ1-1 TRBV18 - TGTGCCAGCTCACCATTCACTGGGGAGACTGAAGCTTTCTTT CASSPFTGETEAFF
- TRBJ2-1 TRBV7-2 TRBD1 TGTGCCAGCAGCTTAATGGCGGCAGGGGGCCTGAGCTCCTACAATGAGCAGTTCTTC CASSLMAAGGLSSYNEQFF
- TRBJ2-1 TRBV27 TRBD1 TGTGCCAGCAGTTTCTCAGGGGGCTCCTACAATGAGCAGTTCTTC CASSFSGGSYNEQFF
- TRBJ1-2 TRBV9 - TGTGCCAGCAGCGTAGCTGCGGCAGGGGATGGCTACACCTTC CASSVAAAGDGYTF
- TRBJ2-7 TRBV12-3/TRBV12-4 - TGTGCCAGCAGTTTGTGGGGTCCGGGGGAGCAGTACTTC CASSLWGPGEQYF
- TRBJ2-3 TRBV2 - TGTGCCAGCAGTGGAGCCCTAGCGATCAGCACAGATACGCAGTATTTT CASSGALAISTDTQYF
once TRBJ2-3 TRBV6-4 - TGTGCCAGCAGCTACAGCGGGTTGCCCCCGGATACGCAGTATTTT CASSYSGLPPDTQYF
- TRBJ2-2 TRBV2 TRBD2 TGTGCCCACGGGAGGATTAACACCGGGGAGCTGTTTTTT CAHGRINTGELFF
- TRBJ1-2 TRBV6-5 TRBD1 TGTGCCAGCAGGGGGGACAGGGTCGTAAGCTACACCTTC CASRGDRVVSYTF
- TRBJ1-6 TRBV2 - TGTGCCAGATCGACAGCCACCTATAATTCACCCCTCCACTTT CARSTATYNSPLHF
- TRBJ2-2 TRBV5-5 TRBD2 TGTGCCAGCAGCTTGGCGTGGGGGGGAGACACCGGGGAGCTGTTTTTT CASSLAWGGDTGELFF
- TRBJ2-3 TRBV4-3 TRBD2 TGCGCCAGCAGCCAAGGACTAGCGGATAGCACAGATACGCAGTATTTT CASSQGLADSTDTQYF
- TRBJ2-5 TRBV19 - TGTGCCAGTAGTATTGGAGGGGCCGAGACCCAGTACTTC CASSIGGAETQYF
- TRBJ2-5 TRBV5-1 TRBD2 TGCGCCAGCAGCCCTTACCGGACTAGCGGGAGATTTCGGGAGACCCAGTACTTC CASSPYRTSGRFRETQYF
- TRBJ2-1 TRBV5-6 TRBD2 TGTGCCAGCAACCGGGGACTAGCGGGGTGGCAGGGGCAGTTCTTC CASNRGLAGWQGQFF
once TRBJ1-1 TRBV11-2 TRBD1 TGTGCCAGCAGCTGGGACAGATCGAACACTGAAGCTTTCTTT CASSWDRSNTEAFF
- TRBJ2-2 TRBV24-1 TRBD1 TGTGCCTCTTTCCGGGACAGGGAGGGCACCGGGGAGCTGTTTTTT CASFRDREGTGELFF
- TRBJ2-1 TRBV12-3/TRBV12-4 TRBD2 TGTGCCAGCAGCCCGGGACTAGCCAATGAGCAGTTCTTC CASSPGLANEQFF
- TRBJ2-4 TRBV11-2 TRBD2 TGTGCCAGCACCACCCGAGAGAGCGGGAGGAAAAACATTCAGTACTTC CASTTRESGRKNIQYF
- TRBJ1-5 TRBV27 - TGTGCCAGCAGCCTGGACAGATCTAATCAGCCCCAGCATTTT CASSLDRSNQPQHF
- TRBJ2-3 TRBV29-1 TRBD1 TGCAGCGTTGAAGGGACAGGGGGAGGCACAGATACGCAGTATTTT CSVEGTGGGTDTQYF
- TRBJ1-4 TRBV4-3 - TGCGCCAGCAGCCAAACTGGCGGGGGGATAGGTGAAAAACTGTTTTTT CASSQTGGGIGEKLFF
- TRBJ2-7 TRBV13 - TGTGCCAGCAGCCCCACGAATAAGCGATTGTACGAGCAGTACTTC CASSPTNKRLYEQYF
- TRBJ2-2 TRBV4-3 TRBD2 TGCGCCAGCAGCCTCCTCCTGACTAGCGGGGACACCGGGGAGCTGTTTTTT CASSLLLTSGDTGELFF
- TRBJ2-7 TRBV5-1 TRBD1 TGCGCCAGCAGCCCAGGACAGGGGGCGGAGGAGCAGTACTTC CASSPGQGAEEQYF
- TRBJ2-5 TRBV10-3 TRBD2 TGTGCCATCAGTGAGCCGGGACTAGCGGAAGAGACCCAGTACTTC CAISEPGLAEETQYF
- TRBJ1-6 TRBV9 - TGTGCCAGCAGCGTCCCCGATCAGGGGAAGTCCTATAATTCACCCCTCCACTTT CASSVPDQGKSYNSPLHF
- TRBJ2-1 TRBV14 - TGTGCCAGCAGCCAAGGAGGACTCATTCTCGAGCCCCCTTATAGCTCCTACAATGAGCAGTTCTTC CASSQGGLILEPPYSSYNEQFF
- TRBJ1-5 TRBV27 TRBD1 TGTGCCAGCAGTTCACGCCGGGACAGGGGGCGATCTGGCAATCAGCCCCAGCATTTT CASSSRRDRGRSGNQPQHF
- TRBJ2-3 TRBV9 - TGTGCCAGCAGCGTCCGGCGGGCTAGCACAGATACGCAGTATTTT CASSVRRASTDTQYF
- TRBJ2-5 TRBV9 - TGTGCCAGCAGCATCGGGGGGCAGGAAGAGACCCAGTACTTC CASSIGGQEETQYF
- TRBJ2-7 TRBV27 - TGTGCCAGCGCATTAACAGGGTCCTACGAGCAGTACTTC CASALTGSYEQYF
once TRBJ2-7 TRBV6-5 - TGTGCCAGCAGTCCATACTTGGGGGGAGAGCAGTACTTC CASSPYLGGEQYF
- TRBJ2-5 TRBV10-2 TRBD2 TGCGCCAGCAGTGAGTCCCTAGCGGGGTCCCAAGAGACCCAGTACTTC CASSESLAGSQETQYF
- TRBJ1-2 TRBV9 TRBD1 TGTGCCAGCAGTGGGGGAACCGGGACAGACTATGGCTACACCTTC CASSGGTGTDYGYTF
- TRBJ1-1 TRBV28 - TGTGCCAGCGGAGGAGTGATGAACACTGAAGCTTTCTTT CASGGVMNTEAFF
- TRBJ2-3 TRBV9 TRBD2 TGTGCCAGCCAGGCTAGCGGGAGTATAGATACGCAGTATTTT CASQASGSIDTQYF